The T cell receptor beta chain under discussion was sequenced for a study of radiotherapy plus CTLA-4 blockade in lung cancer. At the level of the study: There were objective responses in approximately 20% of patients, and 31% had disease control. Study results and caveats: Clones derived from tumor TCRs expanded in blood after radiotherapy plus ipilimumab. The best prediction of response reportedly came from early blood T cell clone dynamics, with interferon-beta.

Chemo-refractory metastatic non-small-cell lung cancer patients received focal radiation with ipilimumab CTLA-4 blockade. With respect to this clone: Its antigen is not known.

The assay was immunoSEQ multiplex PCR, and TCRdb's table has in-frame clones only and misses some. Among about 60,000 clones listed, roughly four fifths were seen once. The sample in question was peripheral blood, obtained from a patient treated with radiotherapy plus ipilimumab. The TCR originated in a human donor with non-small cell lung cancer who had a complete response to radiotherapy plus ipilimumab.

CDR3 DNA: TGTGCCAGCAGCCCAGGGGATAACTCTGGGGCCAACGTCCTGACTTTC. This encodes CASSPGDNSGANVLTF. The rearrangement joins TRBV9 to TRBJ2-6, with a weak D call TRBD1 (6 bases). V was pared by 4 bases and J by 0 bases, with 11 bases between. In germline, CDR1 is SGDLS, CDR2 YYNGEE. CDR3 length equals 16 residues.